The 12 T cell receptor beta chains below were found in one sample sequenced in a study of T-cell memory formation after mild COVID-19. TCRdb reprocessed the 5' RACE reads via MiXCR and lists one record per CDR3 protein. The table includes about 200,000 distinct CDR3 sequences, 9.5% to 10% detected once. Source material: PBMCs or a T cell subset sorted from them (not recorded which). The receptors originated from a man younger than 35 who had mild COVID-19 (a few samples of this study predate the infection). Cell type and time point are not known.

This clonotype has ten or more counts. This chain connects TRBV6-5 to TRBJ1-1; the D gene is possibly TRBD1 (6 bases). The germline CDR1 and CDR2 sequences are MNHEY and SVGAGI. CDR3 size: 14 residues. V shed 3 bases and J shed 5 bases, with 13 bases lying between them. The CDR3 is CASSYRQGRTEAFF. For the CDR3, the DNA is TGTGCCAGCAGTTATCGGCAGGGGAGGACTGAAGCTTTCTTT.

This chain uses TRBV10-2 with TRBJ1-2; 8 bases match TRBD1. The junction had 11 bases not matched to a gene; V was cut back by 6 bases and J by 5 bases. The CDR3 runs 15 residues. Germline values: CDR1 WSHSY, CDR2 SAAADI. The CDR3 DNA sequence: TGCGCCAGCAGGGTACCGGGACAGGAGAAATATGGCTACACCTTC. Residues: CASRVPGQEKYGYTF.

This chain joins TRBV20-1 and TRBJ1-4; D not certain. This CDR3 region has 13 residues. The germline V and J ends were trimmed by 4 bases and 7 bases, with 13 bases remaining between them. Germline-derived CDR1 and CDR2 are DFQATT and SNEGSKA (reference sequence). This chain's CDR3 is CSAMLTGSEKLFF. In DNA form, the CDR3 reads TGCAGTGCTATGCTTACGGGAAGTGAAAAACTGTTTTTT.

The V call is TRBV28, the J call TRBJ2-3, with TRBD2 matching over 11 bases. V lost 6 bases to trimming and J lost 3 bases; unmatched junction nucleotides: 8. Germline assignment: CDR1 MDHEN and CDR2 SYDVKM. CDR3 length: 16 amino acids. The CDR3 sequence: CASSHSGGARTDTQYF. The CDR3 bases are TGTGCCAGCAGCCATAGCGGGGGGGCACGGACAGATACGCAGTATTTT.

Ten or more counts support this clonotype. The chain employs TRBV5-1 and TRBJ1-1; 7 nucleotides match TRBD1. J was trimmed by 3 bases and V by 4 bases; bases with no gene match: 9. Germline CDR1 SGHRS, CDR2 YFSETQ. The CDR3 has 15 residues. Written as DNA, the CDR3 is TGCGCCAGCAGCGAGAAGACAGGGATGGACACTGAAGCTTTCTTT. It specifies CASSEKTGMDTEAFF.

The chain is built from TRBV4-1 and TRBJ1-1; no firm D call. From germline, CDR1 is MGHRA and CDR2 YSYEKL. V shed 8 bases and J shed 1 base, with 8 bases lying between them. This CDR3 has 12 residues. The CDR3 sequence: CASGYWNTEAFF. The CDR3 nucleotides are TGCGCCAGCGGGTACTGGAACACTGAAGCTTTCTTT.

The chain has TRBV30 and TRBJ1-5; D remains unclear. This CDR3 is 14 amino acids long. The germline V gene has CDR1 GTSNPN and CDR2 SVGIG (reference sequence). Trimming stripped 3 bases from V and 6 bases from J, with 15 bases between. CDR3 coding DNA: TGTGCCTGGAGCCCTTTGAATCCCGGTCAGCCCCAGCATTTT. Its translation is CAWSPLNPGQPQHF.

In its sample, this clonotype was seen a few times. The chain links TRBV20-1 to TRBJ1-2, with D maybe TRBD1 (6 bases). Germline loops: CDR1 DFQATT, CDR2 SNEGSKA (reference sequence). V dropped 2 bases and J dropped 4 bases, with 8 bases sitting between them. The CDR3 sequence is 12 residues long. The CDR3 loop reads CSARRGAYGYTF. CDR3 coding DNA: TGCAGTGCTAGACGGGGGGCCTATGGCTACACCTTC.

This clonotype has at least ten counts. The V gene is TRBV12-3 or TRBV12-4, the J gene TRBJ1-1; TRBD1 matches at 12 bases. The CDR3 has 15 amino acids. The V gene end was trimmed by 7 bases and the J gene end by 4 bases; junction bases not matched to a gene: 7. CDR3 sequence reads: CASNNPGQGATEAFF. The CDR3 DNA follows: TGTGCCAGCAATAATCCGGGACAGGGGGCCACTGAAGCTTTCTTT.

This clonotype was seen a handful of times. The chain joins TRBV7-3 to TRBJ2-1, with D perhaps matching TRBD1 or TRBD2 (5 bases each). Trimming shortened V by 2 bases and J by 9 bases, and 8 bases separated the two germline ends. The CDR3 length is 12 residues. Germline V lookup: CDR1 SGHTA, CDR2 FQGTGA. The CDR3 region has the DNA TGTGCCAGCAGCTTAGATGGGGGTGAGCAGTTCTTC. Translating it yields CASSLDGGEQFF.

V is TRBV11-2 and J is TRBJ1-5; 11 positions agree with TRBD1. CDR1 SGHAT and CDR2 FQNNGV come from the germline V gene. Trimming cost V 6 bases and J 4 bases; bases outside gene matches: 8. This CDR3 is 16 amino acids long. The CDR3 region is CASSPGQGAWNQPQHF. Here the CDR3 DNA reads TGTGCCAGCAGTCCCGGACAGGGGGCTTGGAATCAGCCCCAGCATTTT.

The table lists this clonotype with many counts. One junction end disagrees with the germline gene, perhaps due to a read error. This chain uses TRBV7-2 with TRBJ1-1; perhaps TRBD1 as D (5 bases). The CDR3 covers 16 residues. Germline loops: CDR1 SGHTA, CDR2 FQGNSA. CDR3 region: CASSLLPGRRNPEAFF. The DNA of the CDR3 is TGTGCCAGCAGCTTACTTCCAGGGCGAAGGAACCCTGAAGCTTTCTTT.